The 30 T cell receptor beta chains reported below all come from one sample, sequenced in a study of T-cell reconstitution after alpha-beta-depleted transplantation in children (dated by TCRdb to 2016 to 2018). Libraries were prepared through PCR. Instrument used: Illumina HiSeq 2500. To normalize quantification of the TCRbeta repertoire, the TCR libraries were built with molecular barcoding that relied on unique molecular identifiers. TCRdb trimmed public reads at Q25 via fastp, called clones via MiXCR and kept in-frame beta chains. Records with the same CDR3 protein are collapsed into one entry carrying the most frequent genes and DNA. This sample lists hundreds of thousands of distinct CDR3 sequences; approximately 17% were detected once. The ten largest clones represent 1.1% of the sample. The material sequenced was PBMCs from the stem cell graft donor, taken from the stem cell graft. The receptors come from a human donor who donated a stem cell graft to a child with acute myeloid leukemia.

This clonotype was counted only a few times. The V call is TRBV5-1, the J call TRBJ2-7; 8 nucleotides line up with TRBD1. From germline, CDR1 is SGHRS and CDR2 YFSETQ. This CDR3 region has 15 residues. The V and J ends lost 4 bases and 3 bases, in that order; junction bases with no gene match: 9. The CDR3 protein is CASSPDLDRGYEQYF. The CDR3 DNA reads as TGCGCCAGCAGCCCTGACCTCGACAGGGGCTACGAGCAGTACTTC.

This clonotype came up many times. The chain joins TRBV7-2 to TRBJ2-1; 8 nucleotides agree with TRBD1. Germline values: CDR1 SGHTA, CDR2 FQGNSA. The CDR3 is 15 amino acids. V dropped 4 bases and J dropped 10; count of bases not matched to a gene: 12. CDR3 in amino acids: CASSSYGTGVREQFF. The CDR3 nucleotides read TGTGCCAGCAGCTCCTACGGGACAGGTGTGCGGGAGCAGTTCTTC. Combining the CDR3 with reference TRBV7-2 and TRBJ2-1 gives the whole variable domain GAGVSQSPSNKVTEKGKDVELRCDPISGHTALYWYRQSLGQGLEFLIYFQGNSAPDKSGLPSDRFSAERTGGSVSTLTIQRTQQEDSAVYLCASSSYGTGVREQFFGPGTRLTVL.

Many counts were recorded for this clonotype. This chain links TRBV12-3 or TRBV12-4 with TRBJ1-2; the D gene is possibly TRBD1 (5 bases). With 3 bases removed from V and 6 bases from J, the gap between germline ends came to 11 bases. The CDR3 runs 13 residues. The CDR3 loop reads CASSFGGSDGYTF. CDR3 sequence (DNA): TGTGCCAGCAGTTTCGGGGGTTCGGATGGCTACACCTTC.

This clonotype has just a few counts. A junction end diverges from the germline sequence, so it may reflect a read error. The gene calls are TRBV5-1 and TRBJ1-1; 8 bases line up with TRBD1. The CDR3 runs to 13 residues. From germline, CDR1 is SGHRS and CDR2 YFSETQ. The DNA of the CDR3 is TGCGCCAGCAGCTGGGGGACAGGCCCTGAGGCTTTCTTT. This encodes CASSWGTGPEAFF.

This clonotype was seen many times. A read error may account for a junction end that differs from germline. The chain combines TRBV20-1 with TRBJ1-2; D perhaps matches TRBD1 (5 bases). The CDR3 extends over 8 amino acids. Germline V gene sequence: CDR1 DFQATT, CDR2 SNEGSKA (reference sequence). CDR3 in amino acids: CSATGPLF. The CDR3 DNA follows: TGCAGTGCAACAGGACCGCTTTTC.

Worth noting for this clonotype: A read error may explain this, as a much larger clone is one base away. The gene calls are TRBV25-1 and TRBJ1-2, with TRBD1 as a possible D gene (5 bases). V was shortened by 6 bases and J by 7 bases, with 15 bases between the two germline ends. Germline V gives CDR1 MGHDK, CDR2 SYGVNS. There are 13 residues in the CDR3. CDR3 bases: TGTGCCAGCAGCTCCGGGAGTAGGGGTGGCTACACCTTC. Translation gives CASSSGSRGGYTF.

The chain has TRBV5-1 and TRBJ1-1, with D possibly being TRBD1 (6 bases). Trimming removed 3 bases at V and 0 bases at J, with 9 bases between. Germline values: CDR1 SGHRS, CDR2 YFSETQ. The CDR3 length is 14 residues. The DNA for the CDR3 is TGCGCCAGCAGCTGGCAGGGGATGAACACTGAAGCTTTCTTT. Protein product: CASSWQGMNTEAFF.

This clonotype came up many times. The chain recombines TRBV20-1 with TRBJ2-7; possible D gene TRBD2, 5 bases. Germline V gives CDR1 DFQATT, CDR2 SNEGSKA (reference sequence). V lost 2 bases, J lost 7 bases, and 12 bases lay in between. The CDR3 runs 12 residues. For the CDR3, the DNA is TGCAGTGCTAGACCGGGGTCCCGGGAGCAGTACTTC. Translating gives CSARPGSREQYF.

This clonotype appeared a few times. The chain carries TRBV28 and TRBJ1-2, with 7 bases identical to TRBD1. This CDR3 region has 14 residues. Germline V gives CDR1 MDHEN, CDR2 SYDVKM. V lost 6 bases to trimming and J lost 4 bases; unmatched junction nucleotides: 8. As DNA, the CDR3 is TGTGCCAGCAGGATACGGACAGGATTCTATGGCTACACCTTC. Residues: CASRIRTGFYGYTF.

The chain uses TRBV7-7 and TRBJ2-1, with 11 bases lining up with TRBD2. After removal of 4 bases from V and 7 bases from J, the junction contained 6 bases not matched to a gene. The CDR3 loop spans 15 amino acids. Germline V gene data show CDR1 as SSHAT and CDR2 as FNYEAQ (reference sequence). CDR3 in amino acids: CASSSLAGASNEQFF. CDR3 coding DNA: TGTGCCAGCAGCTCACTAGCGGGGGCGTCGAATGAGCAGTTCTTC.

At least ten counts were recorded for this clonotype. This chain links TRBV6-5 with TRBJ2-3; TRBD2 is a possible D gene (7 bases). V shed 2 bases and J shed 1 base, with 13 bases lying between them. This CDR3 spans 16 amino acids. Germline CDR1 reads MNHEY; CDR2 reads SVGAGI. Here the CDR3 reads CASSYGRGGRTDTQYF. For the CDR3, the DNA is TGTGCCAGCAGTTACGGAAGGGGGGGCCGCACAGATACGCAGTATTTT.

The genes are TRBV7-2 and TRBJ2-1; D unclear. Germline-derived CDR1 and CDR2 are SGHTA and FQGNSA. The CDR3 has 15 amino acids. V lost 3 bases and J lost 2, with 11 bases in between. CDR3 bases: TGTGCCAGCAGCTTTGCAGGTATAGCCTACAATGAGCAGTTCTTC. Translating it yields CASSFAGIAYNEQFF. The entire variable domain, with the rest obtained from reference TRBV7-2 and TRBJ2-1, is as follows: GAGVSQSPSNKVTEKGKDVELRCDPISGHTALYWYRQSLGQGLEFLIYFQGNSAPDKSGLPSDRFSAERTGGSVSTLTIQRTQQEDSAVYLCASSFAGIAYNEQFFGPGTRLTVL.

The chain joins TRBV5-6 to TRBJ2-3; a weak D match, TRBD2 (6 bases). The V gene's germline CDR1 is SGHDT and CDR2 YYEEEE. The CDR3 consists of 15 residues. V dropped 1 base and J dropped 6 bases, with 15 bases sitting between them. CDR3 loop: CASSLRRGVMDTQYF. CDR3 bases: TGTGCCAGCAGCTTGCGGAGGGGAGTAATGGATACGCAGTATTTT.

J is TRBJ2-1 and V is TRBV11-2; D is perhaps TRBD1 (5 bases). Germline values: CDR1 SGHAT, CDR2 FQNNGV. This CDR3 has 14 amino acids. Trimming removed 8 bases at V and 8 bases at J, with 19 bases between. CDR3 region: CASVLGLQGDEQFF. CDR3 coding DNA: TGTGCCAGCGTACTTGGGCTTCAGGGTGATGAGCAGTTCTTC.

This chain connects TRBV12-2 to TRBJ2-5; the tabulated D call, TRBD1, remains unverified against the DNA. TRBV12-2 is described as a pseudogene. The CDR3 consists of 14 residues. The CDR3 is CASRLVGQGETQYF. The CDR3 DNA reads as TGTGCAAGTCGTCTTGTTGGACAGGGGGAGACCCAGTACTTC.

This clonotype was seen repeatedly, ten times or more. The chain carries TRBV6-1 and TRBJ2-1; D gene ambiguous. The V gene's germline CDR1 is MNHNS and CDR2 SASEGT. CDR3 size: 15 residues. Trimming pared 2 bases from V and 0 bases from J, leaving 8 bases between. The DNA for the CDR3 is TGTGCCAGCAGTGAACTCGGAGCCTCCTACAATGAGCAGTTCTTC. Residues: CASSELGASYNEQFF.

To note about this clonotype: This could be a read error, since a much larger clone is one nucleotide away. This chain joins TRBV6-1 and TRBJ2-5, with D perhaps TRBD1 (5 bases). The length of the CDR3 is 15 residues. V was clipped by 5 bases and J by 2 bases, with 15 bases between them. CDR1 and CDR2 from the germline V gene are MNHNS and SASEGT. The CDR3 loop reads CASSQSLRQQETQYF. In nucleotides, the CDR3 is TGTGCCAGCAGTCAATCTTTGAGACAGCAAGAGACCCAGTACTTC.

This clonotype was seen repeatedly, ten times or more. The chain links TRBV7-2 to TRBJ1-5; no definite D call. The CDR3 consists of 15 residues. V lost 0 bases and J 7 bases, leaving 13 bases between the germline ends. Germline V gene sequence: CDR1 SGHTA, CDR2 FQGNSA. Written as DNA, the CDR3 is TGTGCCAGCAGCTTAGCGGTGGCCGCGGGGCAGCCCCAGCATTTT. Translating it yields CASSLAVAAGQPQHF.

The J gene is TRBJ2-1, the V gene TRBV24-1; D may be TRBD2 (6 bases). The germline CDR1 and CDR2 sequences are KGHDR and SFDVKD. V lost 0 bases and J 0 bases, leaving 11 bases between the germline ends. CDR3 length equals 17 residues. CDR3 sequence: CATSDLGGELSYNEQFF. The CDR3 coding sequence is TGTGCCACCAGTGATTTGGGCGGGGAACTCTCCTACAATGAGCAGTTCTTC.

V usage is TRBV12-3 or TRBV12-4 and J usage is TRBJ1-5, with TRBD1 matching 8 bases. V shed 1 base, J shed 10 bases, and the junction held 9 bases outside the gene matches. The CDR3 runs 15 residues. The CDR3 bases are TGTGCCAGCAGTTTAGGAGCAGGGGGCGGTTTACCCCAGCATTTT. It specifies CASSLGAGGGLPQHF.

This rearrangement joins TRBV6-1 to TRBJ2-7; 8 bases align to TRBD1. The CDR3 loop spans 14 amino acids. The germline V gene has CDR1 MNHNS and CDR2 SASEGT. With 4 bases clipped from V and 1 base from J, the junction kept 3 bases outside the gene matches. CDR3 region: CASSVRDRSYEQYV. The CDR3 DNA sequence: TGTGCCAGCAGTGTACGGGACAGGTCCTACGAGCAGTACGTC.

Concerning this clonotype itself: A junction boundary mismatches the germline segment, possibly from a read error. The CDR3 sequence: CASSKDGTHKAF. The DNA of the CDR3 is TGTGCCAGCAGCAAGGACGGGACACATAAGGCCTTC. V is TRBV7-9 and J is TRBJ2-4; D is possibly TRBD1 (6 bases). The CDR3 loop spans 12 amino acids. Per germline, CDR1 SEHNR and CDR2 FQNEAQ (reference sequence).

This clonotype appeared many times. The genes are TRBV5-4 and TRBJ2-1, with D hard to call. Germline V gene data show CDR1 as SGHNT and CDR2 as YYREEE (reference sequence). This CDR3 has 13 residues. Trimming stripped 2 bases from V and 3 bases from J, with 6 bases between. The CDR3 loop is CASSLALYNEQFF. The DNA of the CDR3 is TGTGCCAGCAGCTTAGCCCTCTACAATGAGCAGTTCTTC.

In this sample, this clonotype turned up many times. The rearrangement joins TRBV20-1 to TRBJ2-5; TRBD1 is a possible D gene (5 bases). The germline CDR1 and CDR2 sequences are DFQATT and SNEGSKA (reference sequence). CDR3 length: 14 residues. Deletions cut 6 bases from V and 2 bases from J, with 16 bases between. This CDR3 reads CSAVRVKGQETQYF. CDR3 sequence (DNA): TGCAGTGCCGTCAGGGTAAAGGGGCAAGAGACCCAGTACTTC.

Only a few counts were recorded for this clonotype. V gene TRBV5-1 combines with J gene TRBJ2-5, with D maybe TRBD1 (6 bases). CDR3 size: 14 residues. Trimming removed 5 bases from V and 5 bases from J, with 16 bases in between. Germline CDR1 reads SGHRS; CDR2 reads YFSETQ. CDR3 in DNA: TGCGCCAGCAGATACGGCAGGGGCGGGGAGACCCAGTACTTC. Translating gives CASRYGRGGETQYF.

In DNA form, the CDR3 reads TGTGCCAGCAGTTTAACCGGGACAGTTCTAGAGGAGACCCAGTACTTC. Protein: CASSLTGTVLEETQYF. V usage is TRBV27 and J usage is TRBJ2-5; 7 bases are a match to TRBD1. The germline V gene encodes CDR1 MNHEY and CDR2 SMNVEV (reference sequence). Germline trimming cut 2 bases from V and 5 bases from J; bases unmatched to any gene: 11. There are 16 residues in the CDR3.

This clonotype was seen repeatedly, ten times or more. The chain carries TRBV29-1 and TRBJ2-5; D is possibly TRBD2 (6 bases). Germline V gives CDR1 SQVTM, CDR2 ANQGSEA. CDR3 length: 13 amino acids. V was clipped by 5 bases and J by 4 bases, with 14 bases between them. The CDR3 nucleotides read TGCAGCGTTATCCGGGACTCGGTAGAGACCCAGTACTTC. Translating it yields CSVIRDSVETQYF.

This clonotype occurred many times. The V call is TRBV5-1, the J call TRBJ1-2; 8 nucleotides match TRBD1. This CDR3 has 13 amino acids. Germline V gene lookup returns CDR1 SGHRS and CDR2 YFSETQ. Trimming removed 7 bases from V and 7 bases from J; junction bases left unmatched: 9. This CDR3 reads CASSLDREFGYTF. The CDR3 nucleotides are TGCGCCAGCTCTTTGGACAGGGAATTTGGCTACACCTTC.

This clonotype was detected many times. The rearrangement links TRBV20-1 to TRBJ1-5, with TRBD1 identical over 11 bases. The V gene's germline CDR1 is DFQATT and CDR2 SNEGSKA (reference sequence). This CDR3 has 14 residues. Germline trimming cut 5 bases from V and 5 bases from J; bases unmatched to any gene: 5. The CDR3 DNA reads as TGCAGTGCTTCACCGGGACAGGGGGATCAGCCCCAGCATTTT. Translation: CSASPGQGDQPQHF.

This clonotype occurred a few times. The V gene is TRBV20-1, the J gene TRBJ1-1; D perhaps matches TRBD1 (5 bases). This CDR3 has 13 residues. Per the germline V gene, CDR1 is DFQATT and CDR2 is SNEGSKA (reference sequence). V lost 7 bases to trimming and J lost 2 bases, with 14 bases between them. CDR3 sequence: CSVPRGSNTEAFF. The CDR3 nucleotides are TGCAGTGTTCCGAGGGGCAGCAACACTGAAGCTTTCTTT.